The entry that follows covers one T cell receptor (beta chain) sequence. Which antigen it targets is not known. Nothing much larger sits one base from this clone, and base qualities are not available. The library was produced with the immunoSEQ multiplex PCR assay. The table was pulled from immuneACCESS by TCRdb, which kept in-frame rearrangements only. Such tables lose some clones; where checked, under half of the loss comes from unresolved V genes, and the rest has no known cause. In all, the sample holds some 58,000 clones, and more than 70% of those were seen once. The ten largest make up roughly 12% of the sample. The data were taken from a study of control samples from healthy donors and cancer patients (TCRdb year 2020). Trimming takes 8 bases from V and 2 bases from J, and the germline ends sit 7 bases apart. CDR1 and CDR2 (MNHEY, SMNVEV) derive from the germline V gene (reference sequence). The CDR3 contains 12 residues, cysteine and phenylalanine counted. CDR3 DNA only is kept here, 36 bases in frame from base 1.

This TCR came from a woman aged 55-70 years with lung cancer. The sequenced sample was PBMCs. In this chain, TRBV27 is recombined with TRBJ2-1; the D match is possibly TRBD1 or TRBD2, with 5 bases aligned in each. The CDR3 corresponds to CASGTAYNEQFF. The DNA sequence is TGTGCCAGCGGGACCGCCTACAATGAGCAGTTCTTC.